Listed here are 28 T cell receptor beta chains from one sample, sequenced in a study of blood T cell repertoires in COVID-19. Some clones are missing from TCRdb's copy, which holds only in-frame ones; the method was immunoSEQ multiplex PCR. The table has roughly 230,000 clones, 65% to 90% seen once. Sequenced: peripheral blood. The receptor source for this set is a man aged 50-60 years with COVID-19, enrolled during active disease.

The V gene is TRBV18, the J gene TRBJ1-2, with 7 bases identical to TRBD1. V shed 5 bases, J shed 2 bases, and the junction held 8 bases outside the gene matches. From germline, CDR1 is KGHSH and CDR2 LQKENI. The CDR3 is made up of 15 amino acids. The CDR3: CASSSMTGYNYGYTF. CDR3 in DNA: TGTGCCAGCTCATCAATGACAGGGTACAACTATGGCTACACCTTC.

The V gene is TRBV24-1, the J gene TRBJ2-3; the match to TRBD1 covers 7 bases. The J segment lost 6 bases and the V segment lost 4 bases, leaving 9 bases of the junction unmatched. Germline CDR1 and CDR2: KGHDR and SFDVKD. The CDR3 extends over 15 amino acids. CDR3 protein: CATSDATGIQDTQYF. In nucleotides, the CDR3 is TGTGCCACCAGTGACGCGACAGGGATTCAGGATACGCAGTATTTT.

The chain links TRBV10-3 to TRBJ2-3, with D possibly being TRBD1 (6 bases). CDR3 length: 15 amino acids. Looked up from germline, CDR1 is ENHRY and CDR2 is SYGVKD. Trimming pared 4 bases from V and 0 bases from J, leaving 11 bases between. The DNA for the CDR3 is TGTGCCATCAGTGCCGACAGGCCTAGCACAGATACGCAGTATTTT. It specifies CAISADRPSTDTQYF.

The chain links TRBV5-1 to TRBJ2-1, with 11 bases that match TRBD2. The CDR3 has 16 residues. Trimming took 2 bases from V and 6 from J; bases not matched to a gene: 7. In germline, CDR1 is SGHRS, CDR2 YFSETQ. In DNA form, the CDR3 reads TGCGCCAGCAGCTTCGTAGCGGGGGGGCAAATCAATGAGCAGTTCTTC. It codes for CASSFVAGGQINEQFF.

J is TRBJ1-1 and V is TRBV4-1; TRBD1 might be the D (6 bases). Trimming took off 5 bases at V and 4 bases at J, with 20 bases between the two ends. Germline-derived CDR1 and CDR2 are MGHRA and YSYEKL. This CDR3 is 16 amino acids long. CDR3 amino acids: CASSVHQGSSVTEAFF. The CDR3 nucleotides read TGCGCCAGCAGCGTACACCAGGGGTCGAGCGTCACTGAAGCTTTCTTT.

The chain is built from TRBV27 and TRBJ2-7, with 9 positions matching TRBD1. CDR1 is MNHEY and CDR2 is SMNVEV in the germline V gene (reference sequence). CDR3 length: 14 residues. Trimming cost V 2 bases and J 3 bases; bases outside gene matches: 2. The CDR3 DNA sequence: TGTGCCAGCAGTTTAGGGGACAGGGACTACGAGCAGTACTTC. This codes for CASSLGDRDYEQYF.

This clone was detected once. V and J are TRBV5-1 and TRBJ2-1; maybe TRBD1 (5 bases). The V end was cut by 1 base, the J end by 9 bases, with 17 bases between. This CDR3 is built from 15 residues. The germline V gene has CDR1 SGHRS and CDR2 YFSETQ. The CDR3 DNA reads as TGCGCCAGCAGCTTGTTCGCAGGGAACGTCGGTGAGCAGTTCTTC. Protein: CASSLFAGNVGEQFF.

The chain employs TRBV4-2 and TRBJ2-2; 15 bases align to TRBD2. Germline lookup yields CDR1 LGHNA and CDR2 YNFKEQ. V lost 8 bases and J lost 0; bases outside the gene matches: 1. This CDR3 comprises 16 residues. The CDR3 nucleotides read TGTGCCAGCGGGACTAGCGGGGGGACGAACACCGGGGAGCTGTTTTTT. It yields the protein CASGTSGGTNTGELFF.

The chain recombines TRBV27 with TRBJ2-5, with TRBD1 matching 8 bases. This CDR3 region has 14 residues. V lost 3 bases to trimming and J lost 5 bases; unmatched junction nucleotides: 5. Germline CDR1 is MNHEY and CDR2 is SMNVEV (reference sequence). For the CDR3, the DNA is TGTGCCAGCAGTTTCAGGGGGCGCGAGGAGACCCAGTACTTC. It yields the protein CASSFRGREETQYF.

The chain has TRBV18 and TRBJ1-1, with a weak D call TRBD1 (6 bases). CDR3 size: 16 residues. V was pared by 3 bases and J by 1 base, with 15 bases between. The germline CDR1 and CDR2 sequences are KGHSH and LQKENI. The CDR3 loop is CASSPRGGAANTEAFF. As DNA, the CDR3 is TGTGCCAGCTCACCTCGTGGGGGGGCGGCGAACACTGAAGCTTTCTTT. The full variable domain, in which reference TRBV18 and TRBJ1-1 provide the parts outside the CDR3, is NAGVMQNPRHLVRRRGQEARLRCSPMKGHSHVYWYRQLPEEGLKFMVYLQKENIIDESGMPKERFSAEFPKEGPSILRIQQVVRGDSAAYFCASSPRGGAANTEAFFGQGTRLTVV.

V and J are TRBV6-6 and TRBJ2-7; tentatively, D is TRBD1 (6 bases). The V gene lost 5 bases and the J gene lost 2 bases, with 10 bases spanning the gap. The CDR3 contains 13 residues. CDR1 and CDR2 from the germline V gene are MNHNY and SVGAGI (reference sequence). The DNA of the CDR3 is TGTGCCAGCAGTAAGGGGGATCCCTACGAGCAGTACTTC. Protein: CASSKGDPYEQYF.

J is TRBJ2-1 and V is TRBV5-8; weak D call: TRBD1 (5 bases). Germline CDR1 and CDR2: SGHTS and YDEGEE. The V and J ends lost 4 bases and 4 bases respectively, with 12 bases between them. CDR3 length: 14 amino acids. CDR3 DNA: TGTGCCAGCAGCCGACAGTCCCTTTACAATGAGCAGTTCTTC. This translates into CASSRQSLYNEQFF.

The chain uses TRBV20-1 and TRBJ1-1; the match to TRBD1 covers 7 bases. V gave up 3 bases and J gave up 6 bases; unmatched junction bases: 1. CDR1 and CDR2 (germline): DFQATT, SNEGSKA (reference sequence). The CDR3 covers 11 residues. This CDR3 reads CSARDRPEAFF. The CDR3 coding sequence is TGCAGTGCTAGGGACAGGCCTGAAGCTTTCTTT.

V usage is TRBV6-2 or TRBV6-3 and J usage is TRBJ1-4; 9 positions agree with TRBD1. V lost 4 bases and J lost 8; bases outside the gene matches: 8. Germline V gives CDR1 MNHEY, CDR2 SVGEGT. The CDR3 covers 15 residues. CDR3 DNA sequence: TGTGCCAGCAGTTCTGCGGGACAGGGAGCCGAAAAACTGTTTTTT. Protein product: CASSSAGQGAEKLFF.

The genes are TRBV5-1 and TRBJ2-5; D gene uncertain. Trimming took off 4 bases at V and 2 bases at J, with 6 bases between the two ends. CDR1 and CDR2 (germline): SGHRS, YFSETQ. This CDR3 spans 12 amino acids. CDR3 sequence: CASSQSQETQYF. The DNA for the CDR3 is TGCGCCAGCAGCCAATCACAAGAGACCCAGTACTTC.

V and J are TRBV2 and TRBJ1-2, with a weak D call TRBD1 (6 bases). V lost 0 bases and J lost 0, with 11 bases in between. The CDR3 consists of 16 residues. Germline CDR1 reads SNHLY; CDR2 reads FYNNEI. CDR3 amino acids: CASSEAGTPPNYGYTF. In nucleotides, the CDR3 is TGTGCCAGCAGTGAAGCCGGGACACCCCCTAACTATGGCTACACCTTC.

The V call is TRBV5-4, the J call TRBJ2-7, with TRBD2 identical over 10 bases. This CDR3 has 11 residues. Germline CDR1 and CDR2: SGHNT and YYREEE (reference sequence). In DNA form, the CDR3 reads TGTGCCAGCAGCCTGAGACTAGCGGGCCACGTC. Translated: CASSLRLAGHV.

The genes are TRBV7-9 and TRBJ1-1, with 10 bases lining up with TRBD1. CDR3 length equals 12 residues. Germline V gene sequence: CDR1 SEHNR, CDR2 FQNEAQ (reference sequence). Unmatched junction bases numbered 1, after V lost 0 bases and J lost 12 bases. The chain's CDR3 is CASSLATGGTFF. In DNA form, the CDR3 reads TGTGCCAGCAGCTTAGCGACAGGGGGCACTTTCTTT.

This chain joins TRBV7-8 and TRBJ1-2; TRBD1 matches at 7 bases. Germline V gene sequence: CDR1 SGHVS, CDR2 FQNEAQ. J lost 6 bases, V lost 3 bases, and 13 bases had no gene match. CDR3 length equals 16 residues. CDR3 in DNA: TGTGCCAGCAGCTTGTTCCGTACAGGGGTCAGGAATGGCTACACCTTC. It codes for CASSLFRTGVRNGYTF.

This clone was seen just once. V is TRBV18 and J is TRBJ1-6; a possible D gene is TRBD1 (5 bases). The germline V gene encodes CDR1 KGHSH and CDR2 LQKENI. The CDR3 spans 15 residues. V was pared by 3 bases and J by 8 bases, with 14 bases between. The chain's CDR3 is CASSPLGEGDSPLHF. DNA of the CDR3: TGTGCCAGCTCACCCCTGGGGGAGGGTGATTCACCCCTCCACTTT.

The chain uses TRBV7-9 and TRBJ2-1; 7 nucleotides align to TRBD2. CDR1 SEHNR and CDR2 FQNEAQ come from the germline V gene (reference sequence). This CDR3 contains 15 residues. The V segment lost 1 base and the J segment 6 bases; nucleotides outside the gene matches: 6. Written as DNA, the CDR3 is TGTGCCAGCAGCTTAGGCGGGACTATGTCCAATGAGCAGTTCTTC. It yields the protein CASSLGGTMSNEQFF.

CDR3 region: CASMGQGTLNQPQHF. The CDR3 coding sequence is TGTGCCAGCATGGGACAGGGGACGCTAAATCAGCCCCAGCATTTT. The rearrangement links TRBV2 to TRBJ1-5; 10 bases map to TRBD1. Germline-derived CDR1 and CDR2 are SNHLY and FYNNEI. V shed 7 bases and J 4 bases; nucleotides not matched to a gene: 7. This CDR3 has 15 residues.

J is TRBJ2-5 and V is TRBV2; TRBD1 agrees at 7 bases. The CDR3 has 15 residues. Germline CDR1 and CDR2: SNHLY and FYNNEI. With V trimmed by 1 base and J by 2 bases, 4 bases remained unmatched. CDR3 loop: CASSEGPGQQETQYF. The CDR3 nucleotides read TGTGCCAGCAGTGAAGGACCGGGACAGCAAGAGACCCAGTACTTC.

This rearrangement joins TRBV11-2 to TRBJ1-2; 8 bases are shared with TRBD1. Germline assignment: CDR1 SGHAT and CDR2 FQNNGV. CDR3 length equals 14 residues. J was trimmed by 4 bases and V by 4 bases; bases with no gene match: 5. CDR3 loop: CASSSTGVSYGYTF. The DNA for the CDR3 is TGTGCCAGCAGCTCGACAGGGGTTAGCTATGGCTACACCTTC.

This clone has just one count. V is TRBV6-5 and J is TRBJ2-1; 11 bases are a match to TRBD1. The CDR3 consists of 15 residues. Germline loops: CDR1 MNHEY, CDR2 SVGAGI. Germline trimming cut 4 bases from V and 8 bases from J; bases unmatched to any gene: 7. CDR3 loop: CASSSRTGGRDEQFF. The CDR3 bases are TGTGCCAGCAGTTCCCGGACAGGGGGCAGGGATGAGCAGTTCTTC.

The rearrangement links TRBV2 to TRBJ1-3, with 7 bases identical to TRBD1. Looked up from germline, CDR1 is SNHLY and CDR2 is FYNNEI. Trimming took 7 bases from V and 4 from J; bases not matched to a gene: 10. The CDR3 loop spans 15 amino acids. CDR3 region: CASNKDRAYGNTIYF. CDR3 in DNA: TGTGCCAGCAACAAAGACAGGGCTTACGGAAACACCATATATTTT. Full variable domain (remainder filled in from reference TRBV2 and TRBJ1-3): EPEVTQTPSHQVTQMGQEVILRCVPISNHLYFYWYRQILGQKVEFLVSFYNNEISEKSEIFDDQFSVERPDGSNFTLKIRSTKLEDSAMYFCASNKDRAYGNTIYFGEGSWLTVV.

This clone has just one count. The CDR3 region has the DNA TGCGCCAGCAGCTGGACTAGCGGGGGGTTCGATGAGCAGTTCTTC. Translation gives CASSWTSGGFDEQFF. The chain links TRBV5-1 to TRBJ2-1; 14 positions agree with TRBD2. The CDR3 sequence is 15 residues long. Trimming at V came to 3 bases and at J to 8 bases, leaving 4 bases not matched to a gene. Germline loops: CDR1 SGHRS, CDR2 YFSETQ. Supplemented by reference TRBV5-1 and TRBJ2-1, the full variable domain reads KAGVTQTPRYLIKTRGQQVTLSCSPISGHRSVSWYQQTPGQGLQFLFEYFSETQRNKGNFPGRFSGRQFSNSRSEMNVSTLELGDSALYLCASSWTSGGFDEQFFGPGTRLTVL.

This chain links TRBV2 with TRBJ1-6; no clear D. V was clipped by 7 bases and J by 0 bases, with 7 bases between them. Germline assignment: CDR1 SNHLY and CDR2 FYNNEI. The CDR3 has 14 residues. The CDR3 spells CASNSFSYNSPLHF. CDR3 DNA: TGTGCCAGCAACAGCTTCTCCTATAATTCACCCCTCCACTTT.